This entry describes one TCR beta chain. The sample comes from a study of control samples from healthy donors and cancer patients. Clones were sequenced by immunoSEQ multiplex PCR, and TCRdb holds only the in-frame ones, with some missing. The sample comprises about 150,000 clones, approximately 93% of which are singletons, and about 5.2% rests with the top ten. The sequenced material came from blood. The sequence was collected from a man aged 40-50 years in good health.

CDR3 amino acids: CASSLRDRGNTEAFF. DNA for the CDR3: TGTGCCAGCAGCTTAAGGGACAGGGGAAACACTGAAGCTTTCTTT. V is TRBV7-8 and J is TRBJ1-1, with TRBD1 identical over 10 bases. CDR1 is SGHVS, CDR2 FQNEAQ, per germline. This CDR3 comprises 15 residues. V shed 2 bases and J 2 bases; nucleotides not matched to a gene: 2.